This T cell receptor beta chain was identified in a study of blood T cells in healthy people across ages. This clonotype was counted between two and nine times. A second PCR, run for roughly 7 to 12 cycles, used a sample-barcoded 5' primer plus a J-beta primer mix. TCRdb reanalysed the 5' RACE reads using MiXCR and keeps one entry per CDR3 protein. The data hold over 700,000 distinct CDR3 sequences, with around 25% observed a single time. The ends lost 0 bases at V and 11 bases at J; junction bases unmatched: 7. CDR1 is LGHNA, CDR2 YNFKEQ, per germline. The CDR3 covers 14 residues. The sample was also reused in another study, on T cells of mothers and their children.

V and J are TRBV4-2 and TRBJ2-3; 8 positions match TRBD1. The sample consisted of blood. This TCR derives from a boy younger than 18 in good health. The CDR3 bases are TGTGCCAGCAGCCAAGAAGTGCAGACAGGGGAGCAGTATTTT. It translates to CASSQEVQTGEQYF.